This passage covers 27 T cell receptor beta chains from one sample sequenced in a study of T cell repertoires in cytomegalovirus infection. No antigens are known for them. TCRdb reprocessed the reads with MiXCR, giving one entry per CDR3 protein. The table records 450,000 to 600,000 distinct CDR3 sequences, roughly a third of them present only once. Specimen: cultured PBMCs, collected from culture after CMV antigen stimulation. All receptors derive from a human donor in good health (CMV status not recorded). Some clones in this sample may be carry-over from other donors' samples.

This clonotype has just a few counts. V and J are TRBV6-1 and TRBJ1-5; 7 positions match TRBD1. The J segment lost 7 bases and the V segment lost 2 bases, leaving 8 bases of the junction unmatched. Per the germline V gene, CDR1 is MNHNS and CDR2 is SASEGT. This CDR3 region has 15 residues. CDR3 in amino acids: CASSESPTGNQPQHF. The CDR3 bases are TGTGCCAGCAGTGAAAGTCCGACAGGGAACCAGCCCCAGCATTTT.

This clonotype turned up a few times. This chain joins TRBV2 and TRBJ1-1, with D possibly TRBD1 on 6 matching bases. The CDR3 consists of 15 residues. Trimming cost V 2 bases and J 2 bases, with 12 bases left between them. Germline CDR1 and CDR2: SNHLY and FYNNEI. CDR3 protein: CASSEFLGHNTEAFF. The CDR3 nucleotides read TGTGCCAGCAGTGAATTTCTGGGACATAACACTGAAGCTTTCTTT.

In its sample, this clonotype was seen a few times. This chain links TRBV11-2 with TRBJ2-3; 7 bases map to TRBD1. V was clipped by 3 bases and J by 6 bases; unmatched bases: 6. From germline, CDR1 is SGHAT and CDR2 FQNNGV. This CDR3 contains 14 residues. This CDR3 is CASSFAGGRDTQYF. CDR3 coding DNA: TGTGCCAGCAGCTTCGCAGGGGGAAGGGATACGCAGTATTTT. Looking up the rest from reference TRBV11-2 and TRBJ2-3 gives the full variable domain: EAGVAQSPRYKIIEKRQSVAFWCNPISGHATLYWYQQILGQGPKLLIQFQNNGVVDDSQLPKDRFSAERLKGVDSTLKIQPAKLEDSAVYLCASSFAGGRDTQYFGPGTRLTVL.

This clonotype occurred once. The V call is TRBV6-4, the J call TRBJ1-5; 9 bases line up with TRBD1. The germline gives CDR1 MRHNA, CDR2 SNTAGT. The ends lost 11 bases at V and 5 bases at J; junction bases unmatched: 16. The CDR3 covers 16 residues. CDR3 coding DNA: TGTGCCCCGACCTTGAGAGAGCGACAGGGGGATCAGCCCCAGCATTTT. Translation: CAPTLRERQGDQPQHF.

V gene TRBV18 combines with J gene TRBJ1-2; D is unclear. The CDR3 extends over 13 amino acids. Trimming removed 3 bases at V and 3 bases at J, with 8 bases between. Germline CDR1 KGHSH, CDR2 LQKENI. In nucleotides, the CDR3 is TGTGCCAGCTCACCGAACCAGGACTATGGCTACACCTTC. Amino acids: CASSPNQDYGYTF.

This chain connects TRBV4-1 to TRBJ2-3, with D possibly TRBD1 on 6 matching bases. The germline V gene has CDR1 MGHRA and CDR2 YSYEKL. The CDR3 loop spans 16 amino acids. The V gene lost 1 base and the J gene lost 0 bases, with 11 bases spanning the gap. This CDR3 reads CASSQGPGQSTDTQYF. DNA of the CDR3: TGCGCCAGCAGCCAAGGGCCGGGACAAAGCACAGATACGCAGTATTTT.

V and J are TRBV2 and TRBJ2-1, with D possibly called TRBD1 or TRBD2 (5 bases each). In germline, CDR1 is SNHLY, CDR2 FYNNEI. V gave up 6 bases and J gave up 7 bases, with 13 bases separating them. The CDR3 contains 13 residues. The CDR3 region is CASRGDPGNEQFF. The CDR3 bases are TGTGCCAGCAGAGGGGACCCGGGGAATGAGCAGTTCTTC.

This clonotype was found a few times. The CDR3 loop is CASSISWGSEAFF. The CDR3 bases are TGTGCCAGTAGTATTTCATGGGGCTCTGAAGCTTTCTTT. The genes are TRBV19 and TRBJ1-1; the D gene is possibly TRBD1 (5 bases). This CDR3 spans 13 amino acids. Looked up from germline, CDR1 is LNHDA and CDR2 is SQIVND (reference sequence). Between the trimmed V and J ends, which lost 3 bases and 6 bases, there was a span of 11 bases.

This clonotype has only a few counts. The chain employs TRBV28 and TRBJ2-6; D remains unclear. Trimming took 2 bases from V and 0 from J, leaving 5 bases between them. Germline CDR1 MDHEN, CDR2 SYDVKM. CDR3 length equals 15 residues. CDR3 region: CASSLGFSGANVLTF. In DNA, the CDR3 is TGTGCCAGCAGTTTAGGGTTCTCTGGGGCCAACGTCCTGACTTTC.

This clonotype has more than one count but fewer than ten. The rearrangement uses TRBV11-2 and TRBJ1-1; TRBD1 aligns across 12 bases. Germline CDR1 SGHAT, CDR2 FQNNGV. The J segment lost 5 bases and the V segment lost 5 bases, leaving 6 bases of the junction unmatched. The CDR3 runs 15 residues. CDR3 protein: CASSPGDRGPTEAFF. The CDR3 DNA sequence: TGTGCCAGCAGCCCAGGGGACAGGGGGCCAACTGAAGCTTTCTTT.

V gene TRBV26 combines with J gene TRBJ2-7. TRBV26 is a pseudogene locus. This CDR3 region has 11 residues. CDR3 protein: CASYSSYEQYF. The DNA for the CDR3 is TGTGCCAGCTACAGCTCCTACGAGCAGTACTTC.

The chain links TRBV13 to TRBJ1-2, with D possibly being TRBD1 (6 bases). CDR1 and CDR2 from the germline V gene are PRHDT and FYEKMQ (reference sequence). CDR3 length: 17 residues. V lost 1 base, J lost 0 bases, and 15 bases lay in between. The CDR3 coding sequence is TGTGCCAGCAGCTTAGTCCTCTTACAGGGAGCTAACTATGGCTACACCTTC. Translating it yields CASSLVLLQGANYGYTF.

This clonotype occurred a few times. The rearrangement links TRBV9 to TRBJ2-3; D not resolved. CDR1 and CDR2 (germline): SGDLS, YYNGEE. V gave up 3 bases and J gave up 0 bases, with 11 bases separating them. This CDR3 has 15 residues. The DNA for the CDR3 is TGTGCCAGCAGCGCACTAACTCATAGCACAGATACGCAGTATTTT. Protein sequence: CASSALTHSTDTQYF. Based on the CDR3 plus reference TRBV9 and TRBJ2-3, the full variable domain is DSGVTQTPKHLITATGQRVTLRCSPRSGDLSVYWYQQSLDQGLQFLIQYYNGEERAKGNILERFSAQQFPDLHSELNLSSLELGDSALYFCASSALTHSTDTQYFGPGTRLTVL.

The genes are TRBV28 and TRBJ1-5, with 7 bases lining up with TRBD1. This CDR3 spans 15 amino acids. Germline V gives CDR1 MDHEN, CDR2 SYDVKM. The V gene end was trimmed by 6 bases and the J gene end by 4 bases; junction bases not matched to a gene: 9. The CDR3, as DNA: TGTGCCAGCAGCCAAGGAAGGGACAGAAATCAGCCCCAGCATTTT. Protein: CASSQGRDRNQPQHF.

The chain joins TRBV27 to TRBJ1-1; D gene unclear. V lost 6 bases, J lost 5 bases, and 13 bases lay in between. The CDR3 runs to 13 residues. Germline assignment: CDR1 MNHEY and CDR2 SMNVEV (reference sequence). The CDR3 region is CASSNGVGTEAFF. CDR3 nucleotide sequence: TGTGCCAGCAGCAACGGCGTAGGGACTGAAGCTTTCTTT.

The chain combines TRBV5-1 with TRBJ2-3; no clear D gene. Germline V gene data show CDR1 as SGHRS and CDR2 as YFSETQ. Trimming cost V 2 bases and J 1 base, with 11 bases left between them. The CDR3 is made up of 15 amino acids. CDR3 loop: CASSFRNPGTDTQYF. CDR3 nucleotide sequence: TGCGCCAGCAGCTTCCGGAACCCGGGCACAGATACGCAGTATTTT.

The chain employs TRBV7-2 and TRBJ2-1, with TRBD2 as a possible D gene (5 bases). CDR1 and CDR2 (germline): SGHTA, FQGNSA. This CDR3 comprises 11 residues. The V and J ends lost 6 bases and 16 bases respectively, with 16 bases between them. The CDR3 reads CASRLSGEEFF. CDR3 bases: TGTGCCAGCAGGCTATCCGGGGAAGAATTCTTC.

The rearrangement joins TRBV11-2 to TRBJ2-7; no firm D call. The V and J ends lost 1 base and 4 bases respectively, with 11 bases between them. The CDR3 consists of 14 residues. Germline V gene lookup returns CDR1 SGHAT and CDR2 FQNNGV. The CDR3 sequence: CASSLGVGGYEQYV. The CDR3 nucleotides are TGTGCCAGCAGCTTAGGAGTCGGTGGATACGAGCAGTACGTC.

This clonotype was seen at least ten times. The rearrangement uses TRBV7-2 and TRBJ2-4; D tentatively fits TRBD1 or TRBD2 (6 bases each). V lost 1 base to trimming and J lost 1 base, with 17 bases between them. CDR3 size: 18 residues. Germline lookup yields CDR1 SGHTA and CDR2 FQGNSA. The CDR3 coding sequence is TGTGCCAGCAGCTTAGTTGATGGGGGGCAAGGGGCCAAAAACATTCAGTACTTC. As protein: CASSLVDGGQGAKNIQYF.

This chain joins TRBV6-6 and TRBJ2-1; a weak D match, TRBD2 (5 bases). V dropped 7 bases and J dropped 5 bases, with 21 bases sitting between them. Germline lookup yields CDR1 MNHNY and CDR2 SVGAGI (reference sequence). The length of the CDR3 is 16 residues. CDR3 bases: TGTGCCAGCACCGCCGCTAGCAGTTTCGTCGACAATGAGCAGTTCTTC. Amino acid sequence: CASTAASSFVDNEQFF.

The chain is built from TRBV7-2 and TRBJ1-2, with D possibly matching TRBD1 (6 bases). Germline CDR1 and CDR2: SGHTA and FQGNSA. The CDR3 extends over 13 amino acids. Deletions cut 4 bases from V and 5 bases from J, with 11 bases between. CDR3 in amino acids: CASSYLDSYGYTF. The DNA for the CDR3 is TGTGCCAGCAGCTACCTGGACAGTTATGGCTACACCTTC.

Regarding this clonotype: This could be a read error, since a much larger clone is one nucleotide away. No conserved phenylalanine or tryptophan ends this CDR3, so it is likely a read error. V is TRBV7-2 and J is TRBJ2-1; 11 nucleotides agree with TRBD2. Germline-derived CDR1 and CDR2 are SGHTA and FQGNSA. The length of the CDR3 is 16 residues. V was clipped by 5 bases and J by 7 bases; unmatched bases: 10. The CDR3, as DNA: TGTGCCAGCAGCGTATTAGCGGGAGGGCGGAGGAATGAGCAGTTCTTA. It specifies CASSVLAGGRRNEQFL.

The chain employs TRBV11-2 and TRBJ1-1; D uncertain. The V end lost 6 bases, the J end lost 6 bases, and 11 bases lay between the germline ends. This CDR3 is built from 12 residues. The germline V gene has CDR1 SGHAT and CDR2 FQNNGV. The chain's CDR3 is CASSQAGPEAFF. CDR3 coding DNA: TGTGCCAGCAGTCAGGCAGGCCCTGAAGCTTTCTTT.

The gene calls are TRBV6-2 or TRBV6-3 and TRBJ2-7; 9 bases agree with TRBD2. This CDR3 is built from 15 residues. Germline assignment: CDR1 MNHEY and CDR2 SVGEGT. After removal of 0 bases from V and 3 bases from J, the junction contained 3 bases not matched to a gene. The CDR3, as DNA: TGTGCCAGCAGTTACTCTGCGGGAGGGGTCTACGAGCAGTACTTC. It yields the protein CASSYSAGGVYEQYF.

The gene calls are TRBV7-2 and TRBJ1-5; a possible D gene is TRBD1 (5 bases). Trimming removed 1 base from V and 7 bases from J, with 14 bases in between. The CDR3 sequence is 15 residues long. Germline CDR1 is SGHTA and CDR2 is FQGNSA. The CDR3 is CASSLGTGRGQPQHF. The DNA of the CDR3 is TGTGCCAGCAGCTTAGGAACGGGACGGGGACAGCCCCAGCATTTT.

V usage is TRBV7-2 and J usage is TRBJ1-2, with a weak D call TRBD1 (6 bases). The ends were cut back, 5 bases at V and 0 bases at J, with 19 bases in the middle. This CDR3 contains 17 residues. The V gene's germline CDR1 is SGHTA and CDR2 FQGNSA. The CDR3 nucleotides read TGTGCCAGCAGCCGCACCAGGGGTCCATTCGCTAACTATGGCTACACCTTC. Protein: CASSRTRGPFANYGYTF.

This chain joins TRBV15 and TRBJ1-2; 9 bases are a match to TRBD1. With V trimmed by 5 bases and J by 4 bases, 5 bases remained unmatched. Germline V gives CDR1 LNHNV, CDR2 YYDKDF (reference sequence). The length of the CDR3 is 14 residues. The DNA of the CDR3 is TGTGCCACCAGCGGACAGGGGTCCCGCTATGGCTACACCTTC. Its translation is CATSGQGSRYGYTF.